Below, 21 T cell receptor beta chains from the same sample are listed, as sequenced in a study of radiotherapy plus CTLA-4 blockade in lung cancer. Libraries were prepared by immunoSEQ multiplex PCR; TCRdb keeps only in-frame clonotypes and omits some of them. The data contain tens of thousands of clones, around 90% of them singletons. The sequencing here drew on peripheral blood, taken from a patient treated with radiotherapy plus ipilimumab. These receptors were collected from a human donor with non-small cell lung cancer that progressed on radiotherapy plus ipilimumab.

The rearrangement uses TRBV19 and TRBJ2-2; the match to TRBD1 covers 9 bases. The CDR3 extends over 15 amino acids. Germline CDR1 LNHDA, CDR2 SQIVND (reference sequence). J gave up 5 bases and V 5 bases, and 6 bases lay outside the gene matches. The CDR3 is CASSLKGQGTGELFF. The CDR3 DNA follows: TGTGCCAGTAGTCTAAAGGGACAGGGAACCGGGGAGCTGTTTTTT.

V gene TRBV27 combines with J gene TRBJ1-2; no clear D. The CDR3 is made up of 12 amino acids. The V end lost 6 bases, the J end lost 8 bases, and 13 bases lay between the germline ends. Germline CDR1 is MNHEY and CDR2 is SMNVEV (reference sequence). The CDR3 region has the DNA TGTGCCAGCAGCGGCCTCCTGTCGGGCTACACCTTC. This translates into CASSGLLSGYTF.

The CDR3, as DNA: TGTGCCAGCAGCTTATTACTAGCGGGAGACCCGTACGAGCAGTACTTC. This codes for CASSLLLAGDPYEQYF. The rearrangement uses TRBV7-9 and TRBJ2-7, with 11 bases aligning to TRBD2. Germline V gene sequence: CDR1 SEHNR, CDR2 FQNEAQ (reference sequence). The CDR3 is 16 amino acids. Germline trimming cut 2 bases from V and 4 bases from J; bases unmatched to any gene: 7.

This chain connects TRBV21-1 to TRBJ2-7; whether TRBD1, the table's D call, matches the DNA was not checked. TRBV21-1 represents a pseudogene. The length of the CDR3 is 16 residues. The CDR3: CASSSEAQGEAYEQYF. CDR3 nucleotides: TGTGCCAGCAGCAGCGAAGCGCAGGGGGAAGCCTACGAGCAGTACTTC.

This clone was detected a few times. CDR3 bases: TGTGCCAGCAGCTTGCGGACAGCGGGCACTGAAGCTTTCTTT. Its translation: CASSLRTAGTEAFF. The chain uses TRBV7-3 and TRBJ1-1; weak D call: TRBD1 (6 bases). Looked up from germline, CDR1 is SGHTA and CDR2 is FQGTGA. The CDR3 has 14 residues. Trimming pared 3 bases from V and 4 bases from J, leaving 12 bases between.

The rearrangement uses TRBV7-9 and TRBJ2-7; D is unresolved. V was trimmed by 1 base and J by 7 bases, leaving 11 bases between them. This CDR3 is built from 13 residues. Per germline, CDR1 SEHNR and CDR2 FQNEAQ (reference sequence). The CDR3 nucleotides are TGTGCCAGCAGCTTAGAAGGTCTCGGGGAGCAGTACTTC. As protein: CASSLEGLGEQYF.

V and J are TRBV4-2 and TRBJ2-4; 7 nucleotides match TRBD2. V dropped 1 base and J dropped 8; count of bases not matched to a gene: 2. This CDR3 region has 13 residues. The germline V gene encodes CDR1 LGHNA and CDR2 YNFKEQ. The CDR3 DNA sequence: TGTGCCAGCAGCCAAGTTGGGGGGGACATTCAGTACTTC. Its protein is CASSQVGGDIQYF.

The chain links TRBV6-4 to TRBJ2-7; 7 bases are shared with TRBD1. Germline assignment: CDR1 MRHNA and CDR2 SNTAGT. The junction had 9 bases not matched to a gene; V was cut back by 8 bases and J by 2 bases. The CDR3 length is 14 residues. The CDR3 DNA reads TGTGCCAGCCCCACCCGGGGACAGACCTACGAGCAGTACTTC. Amino acids: CASPTRGQTYEQYF.

V is TRBV2 and J is TRBJ2-7; 7 nucleotides line up with TRBD2. V shed 6 bases and J 0 bases; nucleotides not matched to a gene: 5. Germline loops: CDR1 SNHLY, CDR2 FYNNEI. The CDR3 runs 14 residues. CDR3 sequence reads: CASSRDYLSYEQYF. The DNA of the CDR3 is TGTGCCAGCAGCCGGGACTATCTCTCCTACGAGCAGTACTTC.

The chain is built from TRBV11-1 and TRBJ1-2; D is uncertain. Trimming shortened V by 5 bases and J by 6 bases, and 10 bases separated the two germline ends. Germline V gene lookup returns CDR1 SGHAT and CDR2 FQDESV (reference sequence). This CDR3 has 12 amino acids. CDR3 in DNA: TGTGCCAGCAGCCCCAGTGGGGATGGCTACACCTTC. Its protein product is CASSPSGDGYTF.

The chain has TRBV5-6 and TRBJ1-5, with unresolved D. Trimming took 2 bases from V and 3 from J, leaving 9 bases between them. The CDR3 is made up of 14 amino acids. From germline, CDR1 is SGHDT and CDR2 YYEEEE. The CDR3 is CASSLRGNNQPQHF. The CDR3 bases are TGTGCCAGCAGCTTAAGAGGGAACAATCAGCCCCAGCATTTT. The variable domain in full, with the rest retrieved from reference TRBV5-6 and TRBJ1-5, is DAGVTQSPTHLIKTRGQQVTLRCSPKSGHDTVSWYQQALGQGPQFIFQYYEEEERQRGNFPDRFSGHQFPNYSSELNVNALLLGDSALYLCASSLRGNNQPQHFGDGTRLSIL.

The V call is TRBV20-1, the J call TRBJ1-2, with D unclear. From germline, CDR1 is DFQATT and CDR2 SNEGSKA (reference sequence). This CDR3 region has 11 residues. Trimming took off 5 bases at V and 4 bases at J, with 8 bases between the two ends. This CDR3 is CSARAIYGYTF. DNA of the CDR3: TGCAGTGCTCGGGCGATCTATGGCTACACCTTC.

The chain is built from TRBV7-9 and TRBJ2-5; D ambiguous. From germline, CDR1 is SEHNR and CDR2 FQNEAQ (reference sequence). The CDR3 sequence is 16 residues long. V lost 5 bases and J lost 0, with 16 bases in between. This chain's CDR3 is CASSNGDWKYQETQYF. For the CDR3, the DNA is TGTGCCAGCAGCAACGGAGACTGGAAGTACCAAGAGACCCAGTACTTC.

This clone was counted only a few times. A read error may account for a junction end that differs from germline. The chain carries TRBV5-7 and TRBJ1-1; D gene uncertain. TRBV5-7 is an open reading frame whose function is uncertain. The CDR3 runs to 15 residues. The CDR3 DNA sequence: TGTGCCAGCAGCCCGTGGTTAGCGTTGAGCACTAAAGCTTTCTTT. It specifies CASSPWLALSTKAFF.

This clone has just a few counts. The V call is TRBV7-6, the J call TRBJ2-7, with D possibly matching TRBD2 (6 bases). Germline CDR1 is SGHVS and CDR2 is FNYEAQ. Deletions cut 1 base from V and 0 bases from J, with 10 bases between. This CDR3 spans 15 amino acids. CDR3 loop: CASSLVAGTSYEQYF. CDR3 bases: TGTGCCAGCAGCTTAGTGGCGGGGACCTCCTACGAGCAGTACTTC.

This clone was seen only a few times. J is TRBJ2-7 and V is TRBV6-6, with 8 nucleotides matching TRBD1. The CDR3 covers 13 residues. Germline V gene data show CDR1 as MNHNY and CDR2 as SVGAGI (reference sequence). J was trimmed by 5 bases and V by 6 bases; bases with no gene match: 6. CDR3 sequence (DNA): TGTGCCAGCAGCTCGACAGGGGTCCACGAGCAGTACTTC. It yields the protein CASSSTGVHEQYF.

This chain connects TRBV9 to TRBJ2-3, with 14 bases aligning to TRBD2. The germline CDR1 and CDR2 sequences are SGDLS and YYNGEE. This CDR3 spans 17 amino acids. Trimming cost V 3 bases and J 0 bases; bases outside gene matches: 3. The CDR3 DNA is TGTGCCAGCAGCGCGGGACTAGCGGGAGCCAGCACAGATACGCAGTATTTT. Protein sequence: CASSAGLAGASTDTQYF. The whole variable domain, filled in from reference TRBV9 and TRBJ2-3, reads DSGVTQTPKHLITATGQRVTLRCSPRSGDLSVYWYQQSLDQGLQFLIQYYNGEERAKGNILERFSAQQFPDLHSELNLSSLELGDSALYFCASSAGLAGASTDTQYFGPGTRLTVL.

The chain carries TRBV5-1 and TRBJ1-2; TRBD1 might be the D (5 bases). The CDR3 runs 16 residues. Germline values: CDR1 SGHRS, CDR2 YFSETQ. V was cut by 4 bases and J by 5 bases, with 21 bases left in between. CDR3: CASSQAGGAIGYGYTF. The CDR3 bases are TGCGCCAGCAGCCAGGCGGGTGGGGCTATTGGATATGGCTACACCTTC.

V and J are TRBV27 and TRBJ2-3; the match to TRBD1 covers 7 bases. From germline, CDR1 is MNHEY and CDR2 SMNVEV (reference sequence). V shed 5 bases, J shed 4 bases, and the junction held 3 bases outside the gene matches. The CDR3 spans 13 residues. CDR3 bases: TGTGCCAGCAGTAGAGACAGGGCAGATACGCAGTATTTT. Translation gives CASSRDRADTQYF.

The V call is TRBV13, the J call TRBJ2-7, with 8 nucleotides matching TRBD2. This CDR3 spans 15 amino acids. Germline lookup yields CDR1 PRHDT and CDR2 FYEKMQ (reference sequence). Trimming removed 5 bases from V and 4 bases from J; junction bases left unmatched: 10. The CDR3 loop reads CASSPGVAGWYEQYF. In nucleotides, the CDR3 is TGTGCCAGCAGCCCCGGGGTAGCGGGATGGTACGAGCAGTACTTC.

The genes are TRBV5-1 and TRBJ2-2; D call uncertain. The length of the CDR3 is 13 residues. The germline V gene encodes CDR1 SGHRS and CDR2 YFSETQ. V shed 6 bases and J shed 1 base, with 7 bases lying between them. CDR3 nucleotide sequence: TGCGCCAGCAACCCAGGGAACACCGGGGAGCTGTTTTTT. Translating it yields CASNPGNTGELFF.